This TCR beta chain was captured in a study of blood T cell repertoires in COVID-19. Study-wide background: Spain, Italy and the United States supplied samples that represented acute and convalescent COVID-19.

Germline V gene lookup returns CDR1 MNHNY and CDR2 SVGAGI (reference sequence). V lost 10 bases and J lost 0, with 15 bases in between. This CDR3 spans 14 amino acids. Produced via immunoSEQ multiplex PCR; TCRdb's table is partial and in-frame only. The repertoire holds about 62,000 clones, with 80% to 90% as singletons. The receptor was isolated from a woman aged 55-69 years with COVID-19, enrolled during active disease. The chain combines TRBV6-6 with TRBJ1-1; a weak D match, TRBD1 (6 bases). The sequenced material came from peripheral blood. CDR3 in DNA: TGTGCCACCCGGTTGAGGGGGATGAACACTGAAGCTTTCTTT. Its translation: CATRLRGMNTEAFF.